Here is one TCR beta chain with its context. Generated by immunoSEQ multiplex PCR, the TCRdb table keeps only in-frame clones and is missing some. The data contain more than 200,000 clones, approximately 80% of them singletons. These data are taken from a study of blood T cell repertoires in COVID-19. V was cut by 8 bases and J by 0 bases, with 16 bases left in between. The CDR3 is 15 amino acids. Germline V CDR1 and CDR2: MNHEY, SMNVEV (reference sequence). The receptor's source is a man between 35 and 55 years old with acute or convalescent COVID-19. The sequenced material came from peripheral blood. This chain connects TRBV27 to TRBJ1-2; D may be TRBD1 (5 bases). DNA for the CDR3: TGTGCCAGCGGGAAGGGTGGACAAACTAACTATGGCTACACCTTC. This encodes CASGKGGQTNYGYTF.